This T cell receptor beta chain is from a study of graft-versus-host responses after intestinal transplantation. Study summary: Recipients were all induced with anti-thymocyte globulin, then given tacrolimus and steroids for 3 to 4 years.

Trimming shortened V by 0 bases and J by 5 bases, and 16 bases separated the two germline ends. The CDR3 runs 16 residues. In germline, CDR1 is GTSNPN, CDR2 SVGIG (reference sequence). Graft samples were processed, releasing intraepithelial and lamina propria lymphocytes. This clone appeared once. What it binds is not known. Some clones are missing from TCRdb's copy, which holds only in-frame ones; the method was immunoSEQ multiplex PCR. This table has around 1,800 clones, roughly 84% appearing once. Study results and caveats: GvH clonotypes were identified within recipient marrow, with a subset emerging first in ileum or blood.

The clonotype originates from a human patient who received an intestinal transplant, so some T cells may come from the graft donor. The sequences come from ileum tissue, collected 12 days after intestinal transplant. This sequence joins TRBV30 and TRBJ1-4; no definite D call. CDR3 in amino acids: CAWSVGPRGGNEKLFF. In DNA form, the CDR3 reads TGTGCCTGGAGTGTAGGTCCTCGGGGAGGGAATGAAAAACTGTTTTTT. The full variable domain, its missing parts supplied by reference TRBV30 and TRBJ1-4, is SQTIHQWPATLVQPVGSPLSLECTVEGTSNPNLYWYRQAAGRGLQLLFYSVGIGQISSEVPQNLSASRPQDRQFILSSKKLLLSDSGFYLCAWSVGPRGGNEKLFFGSGTQLSVL.